This T cell receptor beta chain was retrieved from a study of OX40 agonist ivuxolimab in advanced cancers. About the study: Hepatocellular carcinoma, melanoma, renal cell or head and neck cancer was diagnosed in the dose-escalation patients.

Study results and caveats: The authors did not determine the antigen specificity of the expanded peripheral T cells.

Systemic immunosuppression or autoimmune disease history was grounds to exclude patients. Blood draws occurred at baseline, cycle 4 day 1, and cycle 7 day 1. The repertoire was sequenced with immunoSEQ multiplex PCR; TCRdb's copy has only in-frame clones and lacks some. In the table there are about 77,000 clones, approximately 89% of which are singletons. Concerning this clone: Its specificity is not known.

Specimen: CD4+ or CD8+ T cells sorted from blood, collected in a trial of the OX40 agonist ivuxolimab. The sequence came from an adult with an advanced solid tumor such as melanoma, head and neck, liver or kidney cancer.

CDR3 nucleotide sequence: TGTGCCAGCAGTGGACAGGGGGCAAGAGTGTCAGATACGCAGTATTTT. Its translation: CASSGQGARVSDTQYF. This rearrangement joins TRBV2 to TRBJ2-3; 10 positions agree with TRBD1. V shed 4 bases and J 4 bases; nucleotides not matched to a gene: 8. Germline lookup yields CDR1 SNHLY and CDR2 FYNNEI. This CDR3 has 16 amino acids.